The clone carrying this T cell receptor (beta chain) appeared a few times. What it binds is unknown. The V and J ends lost 4 bases and 6 bases, in that order; junction bases with no gene match: 6. Per the germline V gene, CDR1 is SNHLY and CDR2 is FYNNEI. The CDR3 runs to 14 residues. RNA transcripts yielded amplified TCR beta CDR3 regions. RT-PCR was first run with HTBI primers, then multiplex PCR in a second round. TCRdb ran MiXCR on the multiplex PCR reads and lists one entry per CDR3 protein. The sample holds just over 400,000 distinct CDR3 sequences; roughly 21% are singletons and the top ten take around 3.2%. These data belong to a study of Graves' ophthalmopathy and Graves' hyperthyroidism. Broader study findings: This model predicted ophthalmopathy progression (sensitivity 65% to 71%, specificity around 72%). Researchers report that a 13-signature model separated ophthalmopathy from stable hyperthyroidism, posting 85% to 90% sensitivity and roughly 81% specificity.

Lactation, pregnancy, uncontrolled infections and other autoimmune diseases were all grounds for excluding patients. The receptor's source is a woman aged 18-30 years with stable Graves' hyperthyroidism. Material for sequencing was peripheral blood. The chain recombines TRBV2 with TRBJ1-3, with TRBD1 matching over 7 bases. The DNA of the CDR3 is TGTGCCAGCAGTGTGGGACAGTCCCTAAACACCATATATTTT. Its translation is CASSVGQSLNTIYF. The full variable domain, with the rest looked up from reference TRBV2 and TRBJ1-3, is EPEVTQTPSHQVTQMGQEVILRCVPISNHLYFYWYRQILGQKVEFLVSFYNNEISEKSEIFDDQFSVERPDGSNFTLKIRSTKLEDSAMYFCASSVGQSLNTIYFGEGSWLTVV.